This TCR beta chain was captured in a study of cytomegalovirus exposure and HLA in healthy donors. Study-level background: Earlier findings included roughly 120 million unique TCR beta sequences obtained from about 180 million T cells.

Study-level results: The authors later found TCR association rates varying by HLA locus, with DRB1 most and HLA-C fewest. TCR beta chains numbering some 160 were designated cytomegalovirus-associated.

Note on this clone: What it binds is not known.

The PCR was carried out with 60 Vbeta primers and 13 Jbeta primers. Some clones are missing from TCRdb's copy, which holds only in-frame ones; the method was immunoSEQ multiplex PCR. Of fewer than 200,000 clones listed, approximately 81% are singletons. The ends were cut back, 5 bases at V and 0 bases at J, with 13 bases in the middle. CDR1 and CDR2 (germline): SGHVS, FNYEAQ. This CDR3 contains 16 residues. The receptor was isolated from a young man in good health and CMV-seropositive. The rearrangement joins TRBV7-6 to TRBJ1-4, with D hard to call. The sequencing sample was made of PBMCs. The CDR3 nucleotides read TGTGCCAGCAGCCGTAGCACTATTGCAACTAATGAAAAACTGTTTTTT. Its translation: CASSRSTIATNEKLFF. Drawing the rest from reference TRBV7-6 and TRBJ1-4, the complete variable domain is GAGVSQSPRYKVTKRGQDVALRCDPISGHVSLYWYRQALGQGPEFLTYFNYEAQQDKSGLPNDRFSAERPEGSISTLTIQRTEQRDSAMYRCASSRSTIATNEKLFFGSGTQLSVL.